The entry below describes one T cell receptor beta chain. Its cognate antigen is unknown. J was trimmed by 0 bases and V by 6 bases; bases with no gene match: 6. This CDR3 has 16 residues. The germline V gene has CDR1 MDHEN and CDR2 SYDVKM. These data originate in a study of OX40 agonist ivuxolimab in advanced cancers. Study results and limitations: Expanded clones tended on average to be more numerous among CD8+ T cells than CD4+.

Assay: immunoSEQ multiplex PCR; the TCRdb copy retains only in-frame clones and omits some. The sample holds 60,000 or so clones; approximately 94% are singletons and the top ten take 15% to 20%. Specimen: CD4+ or CD8+ T cells sorted from blood, collected in a trial of the OX40 agonist ivuxolimab. The chain uses TRBV28 and TRBJ2-5; 11 bases map to TRBD2. The TCR comes from an adult with an advanced solid tumor such as melanoma, head and neck, liver or kidney cancer. For the CDR3, the DNA is TGTGCCAGCAGCTCGACTAGCGGGGTGTACCAAGAGACCCAGTACTTC. This encodes CASSSTSGVYQETQYF.